The clone carrying this T cell receptor beta chain appeared a single time. What it binds is not known. This may stem from a read error, because a much larger clone lies one nucleotide away. The sample belongs to a study of blood T cells in healthy people across ages. Through a sample-barcoded 5' primer and a J-beta primer mix, a second PCR was run for roughly 6 to 11 cycles. TCRdb redid the calling of the 5' RACE reads with MiXCR, one entry per CDR3 protein. This sample has hundreds of thousands of distinct CDR3 sequences, with around 21% found just once. Study findings and constraints: Using unsorted PBMCs precluded a conclusive naive versus antigen-experienced comparison. Unknown donor CMV status possibly confounded expanded clonotype changes. Significant beta diversity loss was already apparent by age roughly 38, declining roughly linearly.

Sequencing used blood. This clonotype was obtained from an older man in good health.

This CDR3 reads CASSFMGTQYF. CDR3 in DNA: TGTGCCAGCAGTTTTATGGGGACCCAGTACTTC. The V gene is TRBV12-3 or TRBV12-4, the J gene TRBJ2-5; D gene unclear. The CDR3 loop spans 11 amino acids. The germline V and J ends were trimmed by 3 bases and 7 bases, with 6 bases remaining between them.